The following is a TCR beta chain sequence with its context. This clonotype came up many times. Its antigen specificity is not known. Per-base qualities were not stored, and no clone one base away is much larger. This sample was included in a study of spatial heterogeneity in lung cancer (dated by TCRdb to about 2019). For the wider study: More beta-chain than alpha-chain transcripts were consistently detected, likely reflecting higher beta-chain transcript abundance. In the raw uncorrected reads, each unique combination of TCR and UMI appeared more than ten times on average. Both alpha and beta chains were TCR-sequenced in 200 to 250 tumor regions, approximately 64 matched nontumor lung samples and some 56 PBMC samples obtained at surgery. The study quantitatively compared TCR alpha and beta repertoires across multiple tumor regions, matched nontumor lung and blood in non-small cell lung cancer. Nonsynonymous mutation counts, determined by whole-exome sequencing of tumor tissue, were related to features of the TCR repertoire. What the work shows at the level of the full study, not this receptor alone: Additional single-cell paired TCR alpha and beta sequencing was considered necessary to confirm, at a functional level, the hypothesis that regional TCRs recognize regional mutations. Ubiquitous expanded tumor TCRs were detected in blood more often at tumor resection than at routine follow-up.

Relative to germline, V is missing 5 bases and J is missing 8 bases, with 6 bases of the junction outside any gene match. Taken from cysteine to phenylalanine, the CDR3 has 13 residues. The only DNA kept is the CDR3, 39 bases in frame from the first base. Reading the germline V gene (reference sequence) gives CDR1 SEHNR and CDR2 FQNEAQ. The time point label, read with the paper, signifies: sample taken at primary tumor resection. Without any cell sorting, TCR sequencing was performed on whole RNA extracted either from tumor and nontumor lung tissue or from cryopreserved PBMC samples. Samples were obtained from 65 to 90 patients with early-stage, untreated non-small cell lung cancer from the lung TRACERx cohort. A patient was chosen for TCR sequencing only when enough RNA was available from at least two tumor regions. To prepare the library, 5' RACE was applied. Sequencer: NextSeq 500. To allow correction of PCR and sequencing errors, the TCR library protocol tagged every TCR cDNA molecule with a unique molecular identifier. The original methods were these. TCR identification, UMI-based error correction and CDR3 extraction were performed with Decombinator tools. Expanded TCRs were defined as those above a frequency of 2 per 1,000, corresponding to the top 1% of the tumor frequency distribution. Rényi diversity was computed with the R vegan package after subsampling each repertoire 100 times to 5,000 TCRs. CDR3 similarity networks were constructed using string-kernel similarity of amino acid triplets, with links drawn between CDR3s whose pairwise similarity was above 0.82. The public reads were reanalyzed by TCRdb: fastp trimming at Q25, MiXCR alignment, in-frame beta chains only. Entries are consolidated by CDR3 protein sequence, retaining the most common genes and DNA. TCRdb, not the original authors, processed these V and J calls. Across this sample there are tens of thousands of distinct CDR3 sequences, with about an eighth seen only once. The ten biggest clones cover 5.5% to 7.5% of the sample.

The specimen comprised PBMCs, sampled at surgery. This sequence originates from a male donor with early-stage non-small cell lung cancer. The chain is assembled from TRBV7-9 and TRBJ1-2; the junction holds 9 bases that match TRBD1. The DNA sequence reads TGTGCCAGCAGCCTACAGGGGGCGGAGGGCTACACCTTC. This is translated as CASSLQGAEGYTF.